Listed below are T cell receptor beta chains from one sample, sequenced in a study of T cell responses to AZD1222 COVID-19 vaccine. Libraries were prepared by immunoSEQ multiplex PCR; TCRdb keeps only in-frame clonotypes and omits some of them. In the table there are 90,000 to 150,000 clones, roughly 90% of which are singletons. The sequencing used peripheral blood, collected 28 days after the second AZD1222 dose. These receptors all stem from an adult who received the AZD1222 COVID-19 vaccine. The CDR3 runs from the conserved cysteine through the conserved F or W. A D gene is named only where the DNA matches it firmly. Some rows mark clone size as missing; the rest say once, few, many or name a class of expanded clone.

TRBV19	TRBD1	15	TRBJ1-2	-	CASSSPDRGMSGYTF	TGTGCCAGTAGTTCCCCGGACAGGGGTATGTCTGGCTACACCTTC
TRBV10-3	-	11	TRBJ2-1	-	CAISVDNEQFF	TGTGCCATCAGTGTCGACAATGAGCAGTTCTTC
TRBV6-6	TRBD1	16	TRBJ1-5	-	CASSPWDRGNNQPQHF	TGTGCCAGCAGTCCATGGGACAGGGGGAACAATCAGCCCCAGCATTTT
TRBV6-4	TRBD1	18	TRBJ1-2	-	CASSDSRDRGHTDYGYTF	TGTGCCAGCAGTGACTCCCGGGACAGGGGCCACACGGACTATGGCTACACCTTC
TRBV19	-	15	TRBJ1-2	once	CASSNPWGLTVGYTF	TGTGCCAGTAGTAACCCTTGGGGCTTAACTGTCGGCTACACCTTC
TRBV29-1	-	13	TRBJ1-1	-	CSVARVMNTEAFF	TGCAGCGTTGCCCGGGTGATGAACACTGAAGCTTTCTTT
TRBV5-4	-	15	TRBJ1-1	once	CASSWYGGSDTEAFF	TGTGCCAGCAGCTGGTACGGGGGTTCGGACACTGAAGCTTTCTTT
TRBV28	-	16	TRBJ1-2	-	CASSGGGGDIIYGYTF	TGTGCCAGCAGTGGAGGTGGGGGAGATATCATCTATGGCTACACCTTC
TRBV4-1	TRBD2	17	TRBJ2-5	once	CASSQRPPGTTEETQYF	TGCGCCAGCAGCCAAAGGCCTCCTGGGACTACCGAAGAGACCCAGTACTTC
TRBV12-3/TRBV12-4	-	13	TRBJ1-1	-	CATTQWAGTEAFF	TGTGCCACCACACAGTGGGCCGGCACTGAAGCTTTCTTT
TRBV12-5	TRBD1	18	TRBJ2-7	few	CASGLVRGGGQGSYEQYF	TGTGCTAGTGGTTTGGTACGAGGCGGAGGACAGGGGTCCTACGAGCAGTACTTC
TRBV28	-	13	TRBJ2-5	-	CASSPPGTETQYF	TGTGCCAGCAGTCCCCCAGGGACGGAGACCCAGTACTTC
TRBV4-1	-	14	TRBJ1-1	-	CASSSIRRNTEAFF	TGCGCCAGCAGCAGCATCCGGAGGAACACTGAAGCTTTCTTT
TRBV28	-	14	TRBJ1-5	few	CASNDRSSNQPQHF	TGTGCCAGCAACGACAGGAGTAGCAATCAGCCCCAGCATTTT
TRBV9	TRBD1	13	TRBJ1-4	-	CASSKQGAEKLFF	TGTGCCAGCAGTAAACAGGGGGCGGAAAAACTGTTTTTT
TRBV29-1	TRBD1	15	TRBJ1-1	once	CSAGRTGGMNTEAFF	TGCAGCGCCGGCCGGACAGGGGGAATGAACACTGAAGCTTTCTTT